This TCR beta chain was recorded in a study of blood T cells in healthy people across ages. Primed by a sample-barcoded 5' primer and a J-beta primer mix, a second PCR proceeded for roughly 7 to 12 cycles. TCRdb re-analysed the 5' RACE reads in MiXCR, keeping a single row per CDR3 protein. The sample contains some 1.7 million distinct CDR3 sequences, 28% of which appear only once. On this clonotype: Antigen specificity is unknown.

Findings of the study overall: Leaving the PBMCs unsorted stopped any conclusive comparison of naive versus antigen-experienced cells.

Peripheral blood samples of around 11 milliliters were drawn from each donor. The V end was cut by 6 bases, the J end by 5 bases, with 11 bases between. The germline gives CDR1 SGHTA, CDR2 FQGNSA. The CDR3 extends over 13 amino acids. The V and J genes are TRBV7-2 and TRBJ2-1; perhaps TRBD2 as D (5 bases). This clonotype was obtained from a woman aged 25 to 45 in good health. The sequenced material came from blood. The CDR3 protein is CASRLGKNNEQFF. Here the CDR3 DNA reads TGTGCCAGCAGACTCGGGAAAAACAATGAGCAGTTCTTC.